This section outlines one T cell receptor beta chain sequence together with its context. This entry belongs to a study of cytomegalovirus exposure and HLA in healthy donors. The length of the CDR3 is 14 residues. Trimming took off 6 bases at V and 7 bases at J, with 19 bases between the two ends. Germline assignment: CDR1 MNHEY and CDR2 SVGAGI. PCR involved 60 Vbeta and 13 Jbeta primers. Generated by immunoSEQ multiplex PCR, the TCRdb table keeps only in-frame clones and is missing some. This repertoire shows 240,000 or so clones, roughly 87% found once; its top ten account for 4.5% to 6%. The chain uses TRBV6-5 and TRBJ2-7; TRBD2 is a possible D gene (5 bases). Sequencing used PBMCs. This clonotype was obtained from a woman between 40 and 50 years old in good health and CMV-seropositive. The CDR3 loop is CASSLSWGEGEQYF. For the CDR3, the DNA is TGTGCCAGCAGCCTATCCTGGGGAGAGGGAGAGCAGTACTTC.